A selection of T cell receptor beta chains follows, all from one sample in a study of CD8 T cells in Susac syndrome. TCRdb re-called the immunoSEQ multiplex PCR reads through MiXCR, storing one row per CDR3 protein. The sample has more than 150,000 distinct CDR3 sequences, around 94% seen once; the top ten hold 0.11% to 0.15%. Material for sequencing was CD4+ T cells from PBMCs. The receptors were gathered from a human donor in good health. CDR3s include the opening cysteine and the closing phenylalanine or tryptophan. D genes are given only for firm matches. Clone size is not always given. Where it is, it says once, few, many or a class for expanded clones.

V	D	size	J	DNA	CDR3
TRBV15	-	-	TRBJ1-1	TGTGCCACCAGCATCGCGCACAACACTGAAGCTTTCTTT	CATSIAHNTEAFF
TRBV20-1	TRBD2	-	TRBJ2-1	TGCAGTGCTTACTACCGGACTAGTGGCTATGAGCAGTTCTTC	CSAYYRTSGYEQFF
TRBV24-1	-	-	TRBJ1-5	TGTGCCACCAGTGATGCGAGGGGCACTCAGCCCCAGCATTTT	CATSDARGTQPQHF
TRBV28	-	-	TRBJ2-2	TGTGCCAGCAGTGAGCGGACCGGGGAGCTGTTTTTT	CASSERTGELFF
TRBV20-1	-	-	TRBJ2-3	TGCAGTGCTAGACCCCGACTAGTAGTATCCGATACGCAGTATTTT	CSARPRLVVSDTQYF
TRBV7-9	TRBD1	once	TRBJ1-6	TGTGCCAGCAGCTCTGGGACAGATTCACCCCTCCACTTT	CASSSGTDSPLHF
TRBV4-3	-	-	TRBJ1-2	TGCGCCAGCAGCCAAGAGAAGGCCAGCAGGGCGGTCTATGGCTACACCTTC	CASSQEKASRAVYGYTF
TRBV29-1	TRBD1	once	TRBJ1-4	TGCAGCGTTCGGACAGGGGAGGGTGAAAAACTGTTTTTT	CSVRTGEGEKLFF
TRBV7-9	-	-	TRBJ1-5	TGTGCCAGCAGCTTTGGGGGACGACAGGACGATCAGCCCCAGCATTTT	CASSFGGRQDDQPQHF
TRBV6-2/TRBV6-3	TRBD1	-	TRBJ1-1	TGTGCCAGCAGTTACCCGACAGGGTTTGGCACTGAAGCTTTCTTT	CASSYPTGFGTEAFF
TRBV19	-	-	TRBJ2-3	TGTGCCAGTACCCCCTCTAGCACAGATACGCAGTATTTT	CASTPSSTDTQYF
TRBV20-1	-	-	TRBJ2-5	TGCAGTGCTAGAGATGGGACTTCAACCGAGACCCAGTACTTC	CSARDGTSTETQYF
TRBV5-1	TRBD2	-	TRBJ2-1	TGCGCCAGCAGCTTGAGGCAGCGGGGGGGCAAGGCCTACAATGAGCAGTTCTTC	CASSLRQRGGKAYNEQFF
TRBV30	-	-	TRBJ2-1	TGTGCCTGGCTACGGGGGACGGAGCAGTTCTTC	CAWLRGTEQFF
TRBV29-1	TRBD2	-	TRBJ2-7	TGCAGCGTTGCTGGGGGGGGAACCTACGAGCAGTACTTC	CSVAGGGTYEQYF
TRBV18	TRBD1	-	TRBJ2-2	TGTGCCAGCTCAGCCCCCGGGACAGGGGGCGGAACCGGGGAGCTGTTTTTT	CASSAPGTGGGTGELFF
TRBV29-1	-	once	TRBJ2-1	TGCAGCGTTGTGGGGCAAGCGGCTGAGCAGTTCTTC	CSVVGQAAEQFF
TRBV7-8	-	-	TRBJ1-3	TGTGCCAGCAACAATGGGGTGGCTGGAAACACCATATATTTT	CASNNGVAGNTIYF
TRBV9	-	-	TRBJ1-5	TGTGCCAGCAACCGGGACGGGAATCAGCCCCAGCATTTT	CASNRDGNQPQHF
TRBV30	-	-	TRBJ1-2	TGTGCCTGGAGTATATCTGTGCAGGGGCCTGGCTACACCTTC	CAWSISVQGPGYTF
TRBV4-3	-	-	TRBJ2-3	TGCGCCAGCAGCATACGGGACTCCGGCCAGGCGGATACGCAGTATTTT	CASSIRDSGQADTQYF
TRBV30	-	-	TRBJ1-1	TGTGCCTGGAGTGTAGGACGGATGAACACTGAAGCTTTCTTT	CAWSVGRMNTEAFF
TRBV4-1	TRBD1	-	TRBJ2-1	TGCGCCAGCAGCCAAGACCTACAGGGGGTCAACAATGAGCAGTTCTTC	CASSQDLQGVNNEQFF
TRBV7-2	-	-	TRBJ2-5	TGTGCCAGCAGCTTAGGGAGACAGGTTCTTCAAGAGACCCAGTACTTC	CASSLGRQVLQETQYF
TRBV20-1	-	-	TRBJ1-1	TGCAGTGCTAGAGATCTTGGGAATGAAGCTTTCTTT	CSARDLGNEAFF
TRBV29-1	-	-	TRBJ2-2	TGCAGCGTCAAGGACACCGGGGAGCTGTTTTTT	CSVKDTGELFF
TRBV6-2/TRBV6-3	TRBD1	once	TRBJ1-5	TGTGCCAGCAGTTACTCGAGGAACAGGGGAAATCAGCCCCAGCATTTT	CASSYSRNRGNQPQHF
TRBV24-1	-	-	TRBJ2-5	TGTGCCACCAGTGATAGCAGGGGTTCGGTGGAGACCCAGTACTTC	CATSDSRGSVETQYF
TRBV3-1	-	-	TRBJ1-6	TGTGCCAGCAGCCCACAACCGACAGAGAATTCACCCCTCCACTTT	CASSPQPTENSPLHF